A single T cell receptor beta chain is shown here with its context. Its antigen is still unknown. The study ran its PCR with 60 Vbeta and 13 Jbeta primers. The protocol was immunoSEQ multiplex PCR, while the TCRdb copy is restricted to in-frame clones and leaves out a portion. The sample has 150,000 to 200,000 clones, around 90% seen once. It was healthy bone marrow donors who served as donors. V lost 6 bases to trimming and J lost 6 bases; unmatched junction nucleotides: 8. The CDR3 has 15 residues. Per germline, CDR1 SNHLY and CDR2 FYNNEI. The sample is drawn from a study of cytomegalovirus exposure and HLA in healthy donors. Study context: Earlier, 95 million to 140 million unique TCR beta sequences were recovered from some 200 million T cells by an analysis.

Study-level findings and limits: Follow-up analysis later connected one missense variant in DCLRE1C with trimming of TCR beta V- and J-genes.

The TCR sequence derives from a woman between 18 and 30 years old in good health and CMV-seronegative. Sequencing was done on a sample of PBMCs. This chain uses TRBV2 with TRBJ1-4; 9 bases are a match to TRBD1. The DNA of the CDR3 is TGTGCCAGCAGGACACCGGGACAGGGTGATGAAAAACTGTTTTTT. It translates to CASRTPGQGDEKLFF.